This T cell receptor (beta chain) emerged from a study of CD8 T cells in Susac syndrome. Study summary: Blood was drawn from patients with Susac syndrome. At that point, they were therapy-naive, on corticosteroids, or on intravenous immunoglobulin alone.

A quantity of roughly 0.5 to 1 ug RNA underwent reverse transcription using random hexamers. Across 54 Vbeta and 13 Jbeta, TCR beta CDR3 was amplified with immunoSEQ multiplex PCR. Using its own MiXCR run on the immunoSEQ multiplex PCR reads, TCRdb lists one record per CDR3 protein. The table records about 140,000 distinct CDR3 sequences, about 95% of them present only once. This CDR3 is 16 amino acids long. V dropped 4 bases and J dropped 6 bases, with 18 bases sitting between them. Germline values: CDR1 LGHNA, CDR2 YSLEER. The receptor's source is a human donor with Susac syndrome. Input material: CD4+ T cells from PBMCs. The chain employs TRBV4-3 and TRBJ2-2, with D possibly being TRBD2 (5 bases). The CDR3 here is CASSLRLSIGAGELFF. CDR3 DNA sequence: TGCGCCAGCAGCCTTAGGCTGTCTATCGGGGCCGGGGAGCTGTTTTTT.